This T cell receptor beta chain was captured in a study of OX40 agonist ivuxolimab in advanced cancers. For context, the study as a whole: The costimulatory receptor OX40 (CD134) was targeted by ivuxolimab, a fully human IgG2 agonistic monoclonal antibody. Of the approximately 50 patients in dose escalation, about 20 had hepatocellular carcinoma, around 15 had melanoma, 9 had renal cell carcinoma and 9 had head and neck cancer. Intravenous ivuxolimab was administered to patients every 2 weeks at six dose levels: 0.01, 0.1, 0.3, 1.5, 3 and 10 mg/kg. Partial responses occurred in three dose-escalation patients: two with cutaneous melanoma and one with hepatocellular carcinoma. The paper reports the monotherapy dose-escalation portion (N of about 56 patients) of the phase I ivuxolimab trial. Patients were allowed to have had prior anti-PD-1, anti-PD-L1 or anti-CTLA-4 therapy, and 40% of the dose-escalation patients had been treated with checkpoint inhibitors. In the dose-escalation cohort, approximately 80% of patients were male, and the mean age was roughly 60 years with a range of roughly 23 to 90. The purpose of peripheral TCRbeta sequencing was to test whether ivuxolimab changed TCR sequence diversity and led to clonal T-cell expansion. Results the study describes overall, beyond this receptor: The antigen specificity of the clonally expanded peripheral T cells was not determined. At doses of 0.1 to 3.0 mg/kg, clonal expansion of both CD4+ and CD8+ blood T cells was observed from baseline to week 6. After ivuxolimab, expanded clones were on average more numerous among CD8+ T cells than among CD4+ T cells. Low levels of normalized T-cell clonal expansion were also seen in some patients who did not respond. In partial responders in the 0.1-3.0 mg/kg groups, normalized peripheral clonal expansion was found to be among the lowest, especially among CD8+ T cells.

Comments on this clone: It has no known antigen specificity. No much larger clone exists at a distance of one base, and base qualities are not known.

Patients with a history of autoimmune disease or receiving systemic immunosuppression were excluded from the trial. Peripheral blood for TCR sequencing was drawn from every dose cohort at baseline, at cycle 4 day 1 and at cycle 7 day 1. Samples were obtained from an open-label, multicenter, first-in-human phase I dose-escalation trial of ivuxolimab. Adults with locally advanced or metastatic melanoma, renal cell, hepatocellular, or head and neck squamous cell carcinoma were enrolled in the trial. Before TCR sequencing, CD4+ T cells and CD8+ T cells from peripheral blood were sorted into separate populations. For sequencing of the TCRbeta CDR3 region, genomic DNA was extracted from the sorted cells. The immunoSEQ Assay was used for sequencing of TCRbeta CDR3 regions. The clones in this table, taken by TCRdb from immuneACCESS, are in-frame only. Not every clone is retained; where verified, under half of the shortfall comes from an unresolved V gene, and the cause of the rest is unknown. The sample records some 86,000 clones, about 91% of which are singletons. Jointly, the top ten make up roughly 6.9% of the sample.

CDR3 length: 11 amino acids, cysteine to phenylalanine. Only CDR3 DNA is held: 33 bases, read in frame from base 1. Trimming accounts for 11 bases at V and 4 bases at J, while the number of junction bases matched to no gene is 3. Based on the germline V gene, the CDR1 and CDR2 sequences are MDHEN and SYDVKM. The chain joins TRBV28 to TRBJ2-7, and 9 junctional nucleotides match TRBD2. The specimen was CD4+ or CD8+ T cells sorted from blood, collected in a trial of the OX40 agonist ivuxolimab. This receptor was taken from an adult with an advanced solid tumor such as melanoma, head and neck, liver or kidney cancer. At the DNA level, the sequence is TGTGCCTCTAGCGGGAATTACGAGCAGTACTTC. Its protein reads: CASSGNYEQYF.